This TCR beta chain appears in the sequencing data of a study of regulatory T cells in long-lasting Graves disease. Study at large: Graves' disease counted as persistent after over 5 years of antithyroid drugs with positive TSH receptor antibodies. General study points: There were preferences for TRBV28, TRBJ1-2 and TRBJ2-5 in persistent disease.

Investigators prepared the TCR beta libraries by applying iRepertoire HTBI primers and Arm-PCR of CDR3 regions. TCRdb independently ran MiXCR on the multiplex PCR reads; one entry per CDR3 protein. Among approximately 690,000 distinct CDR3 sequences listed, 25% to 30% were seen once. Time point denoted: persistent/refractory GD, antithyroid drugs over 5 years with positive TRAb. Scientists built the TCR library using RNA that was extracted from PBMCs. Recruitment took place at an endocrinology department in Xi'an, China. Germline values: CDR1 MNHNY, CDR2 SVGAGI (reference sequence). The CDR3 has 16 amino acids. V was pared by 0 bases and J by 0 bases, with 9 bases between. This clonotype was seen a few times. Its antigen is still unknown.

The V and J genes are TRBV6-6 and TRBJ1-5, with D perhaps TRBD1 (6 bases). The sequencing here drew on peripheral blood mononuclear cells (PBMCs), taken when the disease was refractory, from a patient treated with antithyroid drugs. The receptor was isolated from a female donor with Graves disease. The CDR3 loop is CASSYSFRGSNQPQHF. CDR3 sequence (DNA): TGTGCCAGCAGTTACTCGTTCAGGGGTAGCAATCAGCCCCAGCATTTT.